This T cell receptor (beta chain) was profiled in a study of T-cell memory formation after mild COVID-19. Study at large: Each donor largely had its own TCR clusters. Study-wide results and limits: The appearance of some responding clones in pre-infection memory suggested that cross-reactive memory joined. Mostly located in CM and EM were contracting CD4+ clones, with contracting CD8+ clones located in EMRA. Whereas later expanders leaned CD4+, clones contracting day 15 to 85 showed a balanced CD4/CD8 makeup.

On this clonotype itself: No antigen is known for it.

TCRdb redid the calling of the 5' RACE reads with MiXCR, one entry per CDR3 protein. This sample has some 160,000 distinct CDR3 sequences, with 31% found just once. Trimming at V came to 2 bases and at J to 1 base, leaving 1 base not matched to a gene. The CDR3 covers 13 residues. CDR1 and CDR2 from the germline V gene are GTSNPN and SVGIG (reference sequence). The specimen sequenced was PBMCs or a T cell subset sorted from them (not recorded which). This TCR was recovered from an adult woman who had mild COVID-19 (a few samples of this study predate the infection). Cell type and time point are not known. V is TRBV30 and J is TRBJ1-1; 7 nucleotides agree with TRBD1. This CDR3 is CAWSRQGNTEAFF. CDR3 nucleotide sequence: TGTGCCTGGAGTCGACAGGGGAACACTGAAGCTTTCTTT.